One sample yielded the 6 T cell receptor beta chains listed below, sequenced in a study of blood T cell repertoires in COVID-19. Profiling relied on immunoSEQ multiplex PCR, and the TCRdb table lists in-frame clones only, not all of them. The table shows 65,000 to 70,000 clones, with approximately 86% occurring only once. The sequencing sample was made of peripheral blood. All receptors come from a man over 45 with acute or convalescent COVID-19.

This clone was detected once. The chain couples TRBV28 to TRBJ1-2; D is uncertain. The CDR3 sequence is 11 residues long. The germline CDR1 and CDR2 sequences are MDHEN and SYDVKM. Deletions cut 7 bases from V and 5 bases from J, with 8 bases between. CDR3 protein: CASNFPYGYTF. CDR3 nucleotide sequence: TGTGCCAGCAATTTTCCTTATGGCTACACCTTC.

The V gene is TRBV28, the J gene TRBJ2-3; perhaps TRBD2 as D (5 bases). CDR1 and CDR2 (germline): MDHEN, SYDVKM. V lost 10 bases and J lost 0, with 17 bases in between. The CDR3 covers 15 residues. The DNA of the CDR3 is TGTGCCACCCAAAGCACGGGAACTAGCACAGATACGCAGTATTTT. Its translation is CATQSTGTSTDTQYF.

This clone was detected once. This chain uses TRBV7-9 with TRBJ2-3; 7 nucleotides match TRBD2. Trimming at V came to 4 bases and at J to 1 base, leaving 5 bases not matched to a gene. Germline assignment: CDR1 SEHNR and CDR2 FQNEAQ (reference sequence). This CDR3 spans 15 amino acids. CDR3 residues: CASSSLADRTDTQYF. The DNA of the CDR3 is TGTGCCAGCAGCTCCCTAGCGGACCGCACAGATACGCAGTATTTT.

V usage is TRBV28 and J usage is TRBJ2-2, with D possibly being TRBD1 (6 bases). Trimming left V 5 bases short and J 3 bases short, with 13 bases between. Germline CDR1 is MDHEN and CDR2 is SYDVKM. The CDR3 is made up of 15 amino acids. The CDR3 nucleotides are TGTGCCAGCAGTATTACCGGGACATACACCGGGGAGCTGTTTTTT. It encodes CASSITGTYTGELFF.

The chain links TRBV5-6 to TRBJ2-2; 10 bases line up with TRBD2. The J segment lost 4 bases and the V segment lost 1 base, leaving 4 bases of the junction unmatched. The CDR3 sequence is 16 residues long. Germline loops: CDR1 SGHDT, CDR2 YYEEEE. This CDR3 reads CASSLISSGGTGELFF. The CDR3 DNA reads as TGTGCCAGCAGCTTGATCTCTAGCGGGGGCACCGGGGAGCTGTTTTTT.

This clone has more than one count but fewer than ten. This chain links TRBV28 with TRBJ2-2; weak D call: TRBD2 (6 bases). The germline V gene encodes CDR1 MDHEN and CDR2 SYDVKM. CDR3 length equals 15 residues. V lost 3 bases and J 4 bases, leaving 12 bases between the germline ends. The CDR3 region is CASSFASGGTGELFF. In nucleotides, the CDR3 is TGTGCCAGCAGTTTTGCCTCCGGGGGCACCGGGGAGCTGTTTTTT.